Below, 4 T cell receptor beta chains from the same sample are listed, as sequenced in a study of T-cell memory formation after mild COVID-19. MiXCR, applied by TCRdb to the 5' RACE reads, yields one record per CDR3 protein. Among about 110,000 distinct CDR3 sequences listed, 15% to 20% were seen once. Sequences were obtained from PBMCs or a T cell subset sorted from them (not recorded which). These receptors all stem from an adult woman who had mild COVID-19 (a few samples of this study predate the infection). Cell type and time point are not known.

V is TRBV12-3 or TRBV12-4 and J is TRBJ1-2; D ambiguous. V lost 1 base, J lost 4 bases, and 7 bases lay in between. The CDR3 runs 13 residues. CDR3 nucleotide sequence: TGTGCCAGCAGTTTAGGGGCCTCCTATGGCTACACCTTC. The encoded protein is CASSLGASYGYTF.

The table lists this clonotype with a few counts. J is TRBJ2-2 and V is TRBV7-8, with D perhaps matching TRBD1 (6 bases). Between the trimmed V and J ends, which lost 5 bases and 8 bases, there was a span of 18 bases. This CDR3 contains 15 residues. Germline V gives CDR1 SGHVS, CDR2 FQNEAQ. The chain's CDR3 is CASSPRLPGEGELFF. CDR3 sequence (DNA): TGTGCCAGCAGCCCCAGACTCCCAGGGGAGGGGGAGCTGTTTTTT.

This clonotype has a handful of counts. This chain joins TRBV7-9 and TRBJ2-4; 7 bases fit TRBD1. Germline V gene sequence: CDR1 SEHNR, CDR2 FQNEAQ (reference sequence). This CDR3 region has 14 residues. Trimming took 1 base from V and 7 from J; bases not matched to a gene: 4. The CDR3: CASSLGRGWNIQYF. CDR3 bases: TGTGCCAGCAGCTTAGGCAGGGGGTGGAACATTCAGTACTTC. The variable domain in full, with the rest retrieved from reference TRBV7-9 and TRBJ2-4, is DTGVSQNPRHKITKRGQNVTFRCDPISEHNRLYWYRQTLGQGPEFLTYFQNEAQLEKSRLLSDRFSAERPKGSFSTLEIQRTEQGDSAMYLCASSLGRGWNIQYFGAGTRLSVL.

The J gene is TRBJ2-2, the V gene TRBV3-1, with D unresolved. The V gene's germline CDR1 is LGHDT and CDR2 YNNKEL (reference sequence). The CDR3 length is 17 residues. Between the trimmed V and J ends, which lost 0 bases and 4 bases, there was a span of 15 bases. The CDR3 DNA follows: TGTGCCAGCAGCCAAGATTCGGATAGTCTCGGCACCGGGGAGCTGTTTTTT. Its protein product is CASSQDSDSLGTGELFF.